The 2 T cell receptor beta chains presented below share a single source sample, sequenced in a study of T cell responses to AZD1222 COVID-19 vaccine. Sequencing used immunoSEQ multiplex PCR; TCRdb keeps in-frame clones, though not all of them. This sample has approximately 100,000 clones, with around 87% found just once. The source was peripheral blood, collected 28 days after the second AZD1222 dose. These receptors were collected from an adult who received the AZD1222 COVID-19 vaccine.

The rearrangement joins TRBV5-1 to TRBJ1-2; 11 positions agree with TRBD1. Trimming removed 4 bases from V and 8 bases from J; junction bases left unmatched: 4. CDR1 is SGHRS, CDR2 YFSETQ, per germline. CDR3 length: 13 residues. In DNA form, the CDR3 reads TGCGCCAGCAGCGCGGGGACAGGGGGAGGCTACACCTTC. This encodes CASSAGTGGGYTF.

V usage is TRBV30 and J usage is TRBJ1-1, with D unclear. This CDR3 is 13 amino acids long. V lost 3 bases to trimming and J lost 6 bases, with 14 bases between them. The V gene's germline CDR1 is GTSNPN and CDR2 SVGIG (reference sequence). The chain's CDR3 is CAWSSQIGAEAFF. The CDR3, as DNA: TGTGCCTGGAGCTCCCAGATCGGGGCTGAAGCTTTCTTT.